This entry lists 2 T cell receptor beta chains sequenced from one sample in a study of blood T cell repertoires in COVID-19. The repertoire was sequenced with immunoSEQ multiplex PCR; TCRdb's copy has only in-frame clones and lacks some. The data show 150,000 to 200,000 clones, with about 85% seen just once and around 6.9% held by the top ten. Sequences were obtained from peripheral blood. The receptors were sampled from an elderly man with COVID-19, enrolled during active disease.

With respect to this clone: In the same sample, other DNA sequences code for this CDR3. The rearrangement links TRBV5-4 to TRBJ1-1, with 8 bases lining up with TRBD1. The CDR3 extends over 13 amino acids. CDR1 SGHNT and CDR2 YYREEE come from the germline V gene (reference sequence). V was clipped by 5 bases and J by 3 bases; unmatched bases: 3. The DNA for the CDR3 is TGTGCCAGCAGTCCGACAGGGGACACTGAAGCTTTCTTT. Protein sequence: CASSPTGDTEAFF.

V gene TRBV5-6 combines with J gene TRBJ2-1; the match to TRBD1 covers 9 bases. The CDR3 totals 15 residues. Germline assignment: CDR1 SGHDT and CDR2 YYEEEE. V lost 3 bases, J lost 7 bases, and 8 bases stayed unmatched. The CDR3 is CASSWGQGIMNEQFF. CDR3 nucleotides: TGTGCCAGCAGCTGGGGACAGGGAATTATGAATGAGCAGTTCTTC.